These 8 T cell receptor beta chains originate from one sample sequenced in a study of shared clonotypes between healthy human individuals. Generated by immunoSEQ multiplex PCR, the TCRdb table keeps only in-frame clones and is missing some. The table shows around 430,000 clones, with about 76% occurring only once. Sequencing used PBMCs. The source is a woman aged 40 to 50 in good health. Some clones in this sample may be carry-over from other donors' samples.

V is TRBV19 and J is TRBJ1-2; D gene ambiguous. Germline CDR1 LNHDA, CDR2 SQIVND (reference sequence). Trimming took 3 bases from V and 1 from J, leaving 9 bases between them. This CDR3 contains 14 residues. CDR3: CASSIRGGNYGYTF. The CDR3 DNA sequence: TGTGCCAGTAGTATTCGCGGCGGTAACTATGGCTACACCTTC. Combining the CDR3 with reference TRBV19 and TRBJ1-2 gives the whole variable domain DGGITQSPKYLFRKEGQNVTLSCEQNLNHDAMYWYRQDPGQGLRLIYYSQIVNDFQKGDIAEGYSVSREKKESFPLTVTSAQKNPTAFYLCASSIRGGNYGYTFGSGTRLTVV.

The gene calls are TRBV2 and TRBJ2-6; D remains unclear. CDR3 length: 13 residues. Between the trimmed V and J ends, which lost 7 bases and 5 bases, there was a span of 9 bases. Germline CDR1 is SNHLY and CDR2 is FYNNEI. CDR3 amino acids: CASTIDRANVLTF. CDR3 sequence (DNA): TGTGCCAGCACTATAGACCGGGCCAACGTCCTGACTTTC. Complete variable domain (other parts from reference TRBV2 and TRBJ2-6): EPEVTQTPSHQVTQMGQEVILRCVPISNHLYFYWYRQILGQKVEFLVSFYNNEISEKSEIFDDQFSVERPDGSNFTLKIRSTKLEDSAMYFCASTIDRANVLTFGAGSRLTVL.

The chain combines TRBV5-1 with TRBJ2-1; D uncertain. The V gene's germline CDR1 is SGHRS and CDR2 YFSETQ. The CDR3 consists of 14 residues. V lost 1 base to trimming and J lost 3 bases, with 8 bases between them. The DNA for the CDR3 is TGCGCCAGCAGCTTGACGACCGACTACAATGAGCAGTTCTTC. It encodes CASSLTTDYNEQFF.

This rearrangement joins TRBV10-1 to TRBJ1-1; D is unresolved. Trimming took off 4 bases at V and 3 bases at J, with 9 bases between the two ends. The length of the CDR3 is 13 residues. Germline V gives CDR1 WNHNN, CDR2 SYGVQD (reference sequence). Written as DNA, the CDR3 is TGCGCCAGCAGTGCGGGGTTGGACACTGAAGCTTTCTTT. Translating gives CASSAGLDTEAFF.

The J gene is TRBJ2-1, the V gene TRBV7-2, with a weak D call TRBD2 (5 bases). From germline, CDR1 is SGHTA and CDR2 FQGNSA. CDR3 length: 15 amino acids. The ends were cut back, 2 bases at V and 6 bases at J, with 14 bases in the middle. The CDR3 nucleotides read TGTGCCAGCAGCTTATCGCGGGTTCTGGCCAATGAGCAGTTCTTC. Protein: CASSLSRVLANEQFF.

V gene TRBV5-6 combines with J gene TRBJ2-5; 10 bases line up with TRBD1. In germline, CDR1 is SGHDT, CDR2 YYEEEE. This CDR3 is built from 15 residues. Trimming cost V 3 bases and J 4 bases; bases outside gene matches: 6. CDR3 sequence: CASSSRTGGGETQYF. The CDR3 nucleotides are TGTGCCAGCAGCTCCCGGACAGGGGGTGGAGAGACCCAGTACTTC. Together with reference TRBV5-6 and TRBJ2-5, the CDR3 gives the full variable domain: DAGVTQSPTHLIKTRGQQVTLRCSPKSGHDTVSWYQQALGQGPQFIFQYYEEEERQRGNFPDRFSGHQFPNYSSELNVNALLLGDSALYLCASSSRTGGGETQYFGPGTRLLVL.

V gene TRBV4-2 combines with J gene TRBJ1-4; TRBD1 might be the D (6 bases). There are 15 residues in the CDR3. V was cut by 1 base and J by 5 bases, with 11 bases left in between. Per germline, CDR1 LGHNA and CDR2 YNFKEQ. CDR3 DNA sequence: TGTGCCAGCAGCCAAGGAGGGGGGGACAATGAAAAACTGTTTTTT. Translating gives CASSQGGGDNEKLFF.

The V and J genes are TRBV7-6 and TRBJ2-1; 11 bases map to TRBD2. V was clipped by 5 bases and J by 3 bases; unmatched bases: 9. This CDR3 is 17 amino acids long. CDR1 is SGHVS and CDR2 is FNYEAQ in the germline V gene. For the CDR3, the DNA is TGTGCCAGCAGCCTCCCTACTAGCGGGGGCGACTACAATGAGCAGTTCTTC. Its translation: CASSLPTSGGDYNEQFF.